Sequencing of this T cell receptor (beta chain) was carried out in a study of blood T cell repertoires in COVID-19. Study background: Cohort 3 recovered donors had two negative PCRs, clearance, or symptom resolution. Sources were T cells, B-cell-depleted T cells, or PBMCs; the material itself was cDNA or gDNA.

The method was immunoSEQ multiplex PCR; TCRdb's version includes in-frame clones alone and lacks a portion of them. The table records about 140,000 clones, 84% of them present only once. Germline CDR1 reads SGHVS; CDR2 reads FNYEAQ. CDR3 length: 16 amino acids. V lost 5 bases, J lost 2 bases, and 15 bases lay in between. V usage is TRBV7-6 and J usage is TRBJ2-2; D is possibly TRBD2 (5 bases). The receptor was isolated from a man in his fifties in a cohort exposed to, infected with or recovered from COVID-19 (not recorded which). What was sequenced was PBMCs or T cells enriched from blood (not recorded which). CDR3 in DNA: TGTGCCAGCAGCGGACTCCTGACTCTCAACACCGGGGAGCTGTTTTTT. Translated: CASSGLLTLNTGELFF.